Presented here are 31 T cell receptor beta chains from one specimen sequenced in a study of T cells in Graves' hyperthyroidism and ophthalmopathy. RNA transcripts served as the template for amplifying TCR beta CDR3 regions. The TCR CDR3 was amplified in a first-round RT-PCR using the HTBI primer set. TCRdb reprocessed the multiplex PCR reads with MiXCR, giving one entry per CDR3 protein. The sample lists a few hundred thousand distinct CDR3 sequences, more than 11% occurring once. The sample comprised blood. The receptor source for this set is a woman between 25 and 40 years old with Graves' hyperthyroidism that later progressed to Graves' ophthalmopathy.

In this sample, this clonotype turned up many times. This rearrangement joins TRBV7-2 to TRBJ2-1; a possible D gene is TRBD2 (7 bases). CDR3 length: 16 residues. CDR1 and CDR2 (germline): SGHTA, FQGNSA. V was cut by 5 bases and J by 1 base, with 15 bases left in between. The CDR3 bases are TGTGCCAGCAGCCCGTGGGGGGGCGGTTCCTACAATGAGCAGTTCTTC. The encoded protein is CASSPWGGGSYNEQFF.

This clonotype appeared a few times. This sequence joins TRBV19 and TRBJ1-6; tentative D call: TRBD1 (6 bases). Germline V gene sequence: CDR1 LNHDA, CDR2 SQIVND (reference sequence). V lost 8 bases to trimming and J lost 3 bases, with 20 bases between them. The CDR3 consists of 17 residues. The CDR3 region has the DNA TGTGCCAGTGGGGACATTACAACGGCTAGCTATAATTCACCCCTCCACTTT. Amino acid sequence: CASGDITTASYNSPLHF.

This clonotype was detected ten times or more. J is TRBJ1-4 and V is TRBV6-1, with a possible D match to TRBD1 (5 bases). This CDR3 spans 15 amino acids. The V and J ends lost 3 bases and 6 bases respectively, with 14 bases between them. Germline assignment: CDR1 MNHNS and CDR2 SASEGT. The CDR3 sequence: CASSDHRRRDEKLFF. In DNA, the CDR3 is TGTGCCAGCAGTGACCACAGGAGGCGGGATGAAAAACTGTTTTTT.

Many counts were recorded for this clonotype. This sequence joins TRBV30 and TRBJ1-5; D remains ambiguous. Germline CDR1 and CDR2: GTSNPN and SVGIG (reference sequence). With 2 bases removed from V and 4 bases from J, the gap between germline ends came to 15 bases. The CDR3 spans 15 residues. The CDR3 nucleotides read TGTGCCTGGAGTTCTGCGGGAATGGGAAATCAGCCCCAGCATTTT. Encoded protein: CAWSSAGMGNQPQHF.

Many counts were recorded for this clonotype. The chain uses TRBV20-1 and TRBJ2-2; D possibly corresponds to TRBD1 (6 bases). The V gene's germline CDR1 is DFQATT and CDR2 SNEGSKA (reference sequence). Trimming stripped 3 bases from V and 3 bases from J, with 8 bases between. The CDR3 is 13 residues long. The CDR3 DNA is TGCAGTGCTAGGGACAGCTACACCGGGGAGCTGTTTTTT. Its protein product is CSARDSYTGELFF.

In this sample, this clonotype turned up many times. The chain recombines TRBV28 with TRBJ1-5, with a weak D call TRBD1 (6 bases). Per germline, CDR1 MDHEN and CDR2 SYDVKM. With 8 bases removed from V and 5 bases from J, the gap between germline ends came to 16 bases. This CDR3 comprises 14 residues. The CDR3 loop is CASLLQGGHQPQHF. CDR3 sequence (DNA): TGTGCCAGCTTATTACAGGGAGGACATCAGCCCCAGCATTTT.

The chain links TRBV6-5 to TRBJ1-6; no clear D gene. This CDR3 is built from 16 residues. Germline CDR1 reads MNHEY; CDR2 reads SVGAGI. Trimming removed 4 bases at V and 4 bases at J, with 14 bases between. CDR3 sequence: CASSSTNNIYNSPLHF. DNA of the CDR3: TGTGCCAGCAGTTCCACAAATAATATTTATAATTCACCCCTCCACTTT.

As regards this clonotype: A much larger clone is a single base away; this may be a read error. V is TRBV20-1 and J is TRBJ2-6, with D possibly TRBD1 on 6 matching bases. V shed 5 bases and J shed 0 bases, with 8 bases lying between them. This CDR3 region has 14 residues. Germline V gives CDR1 DFQATT, CDR2 SNEGSKA (reference sequence). This CDR3 reads CSASGDSGANVLTF. Here the CDR3 DNA reads TGCAGTGCTTCAGGGGACTCTGGGGCCAACGTCCTGACTTTC.

This clonotype was counted a few times. A much bigger clone sits one base away, suggesting this may be a read error. The J gene is TRBJ1-1, the V gene TRBV6-1; 9 bases are shared with TRBD1. Per germline, CDR1 MNHNS and CDR2 SASEGT. The trim removed 4 bases at V and 4 bases at J, leaving 4 bases unmatched. The CDR3 consists of 14 residues. CDR3 nucleotide sequence: TGTGCCAGCAGTGTACAGGGGGCGCGCACTGAAGCTTTCTTT. Translating gives CASSVQGARTEAFF.

This clonotype occurred a few times. A single base separates this from a much larger clone, so it may be a read error. The chain uses TRBV28 and TRBJ2-7, with 11 bases identical to TRBD1. The CDR3 is 15 residues long. CDR1 and CDR2 (germline): MDHEN, SYDVKM. The CDR3 loop reads CAGSPRTGGIYEQYF. The CDR3 DNA is TGTGCCGGCAGTCCTCGGACAGGGGGCATCTACGAGCAGTACTTC.

This clonotype was observed many times. The rearrangement links TRBV12-3 or TRBV12-4 to TRBJ2-3; the D is unclear. This CDR3 has 15 residues. Trimming shortened V by 4 bases and J by 1 base, and 12 bases separated the two germline ends. Written as DNA, the CDR3 is TGTGCCAGCAGTTACGAGCCAATTGGCACAGATACGCAGTATTTT. Its translation is CASSYEPIGTDTQYF.

The chain employs TRBV7-2 and TRBJ2-5, with unresolved D. The CDR3 contains 14 residues. Trimming pared 4 bases from V and 5 bases from J, leaving 14 bases between. Germline V gene data show CDR1 as SGHTA and CDR2 as FQGNSA. The CDR3 region has the DNA TGTGCCAGCAGCTCCCTCGCAGCCGAGGAGACCCAGTACTTC. Its protein is CASSSLAAEETQYF. The whole variable domain, filled in from reference TRBV7-2 and TRBJ2-5, reads GAGVSQSPSNKVTEKGKDVELRCDPISGHTALYWYRQSLGQGLEFLIYFQGNSAPDKSGLPSDRFSAERTGGSVSTLTIQRTQQEDSAVYLCASSSLAAEETQYFGPGTRLLVL.

The chain carries TRBV4-1 and TRBJ1-5; D is unclear. The length of the CDR3 is 18 residues. Germline V gene lookup returns CDR1 MGHRA and CDR2 YSYEKL. The V and J ends lost 4 bases and 2 bases respectively, with 21 bases between them. CDR3 sequence (DNA): TGCGCCAGCAGCCTGGCTGGTATCGGGATCGGGGGCAATCAGCCCCAGCATTTT. Amino acid sequence: CASSLAGIGIGGNQPQHF.

This clonotype turned up a few times. The chain is built from TRBV12-3 or TRBV12-4 and TRBJ2-2, with 8 nucleotides matching TRBD1. This CDR3 region has 15 residues. V gave up 3 bases and J gave up 6 bases; unmatched junction bases: 6. The chain's CDR3 is CASSFPRTGPGELFF. CDR3 nucleotide sequence: TGTGCCAGCAGTTTCCCCCGGACAGGGCCCGGGGAGCTGTTTTTT.

CDR3 protein: CSAPLLVNEQFF. Written as DNA, the CDR3 is TGCAGTGCCCCCTTACTAGTCAATGAGCAGTTCTTC. V and J are TRBV20-1 and TRBJ2-1; D might be TRBD2 (5 bases). V was pared by 6 bases and J by 6 bases, with 12 bases between. The CDR3 sequence is 12 residues long. The germline gives CDR1 DFQATT, CDR2 SNEGSKA (reference sequence).

A remark on this clonotype: With a much larger clone just one base away, this may be a read error. The chain is built from TRBV6-1 and TRBJ1-1; D not resolved. This CDR3 has 11 amino acids. V was pared by 11 bases and J by 10 bases, with 17 bases between. CDR1 and CDR2 (germline): MNHNS, SASEGT. The CDR3 protein is CAAQAANGAFF. The CDR3 DNA is TGTGCCGCCCAGGCCGCGAATGGAGCTTTCTTT.

This clonotype was seen many times. The V and J genes are TRBV5-4 and TRBJ2-7; the D is unclear. Trimming pared 0 bases from V and 0 bases from J, leaving 7 bases between. Germline V lookup: CDR1 SGHNT, CDR2 YYREEE (reference sequence). This CDR3 is 14 amino acids long. The CDR3 protein is CASSLEGISYEQYF. The CDR3 DNA reads TGTGCCAGCAGCTTGGAGGGTATCTCCTACGAGCAGTACTTC.

A word on this clonotype: A much larger clone sits a single nucleotide away, making a read error possible. The chain employs TRBV27 and TRBJ1-4; D remains unclear. Trimming pared 5 bases from V and 8 bases from J, leaving 18 bases between. Germline assignment: CDR1 MNHEY and CDR2 SMNVEV (reference sequence). CDR3 length equals 15 residues. CDR3 in DNA: TGTGCCAGCAGTGATAGGTCCCGCGATGGCGAAAAACTGTTTTTT. This encodes CASSDRSRDGEKLFF.

There are many counts of this clonotype. The rearrangement links TRBV11-2 to TRBJ2-1; 8 bases are shared with TRBD1. The germline V gene has CDR1 SGHAT and CDR2 FQNNGV. Unmatched junction bases numbered 11, after V lost 5 bases and J lost 2 bases. The CDR3 covers 17 residues. The CDR3 DNA reads TGTGCCAGCAGCCCCCAAGGTGCGGGACAGGCCTACAATGAGCAGTTCTTC. It encodes CASSPQGAGQAYNEQFF.

This chain joins TRBV12-5 and TRBJ2-5, with D uncertain. The CDR3 has 13 residues. V lost 1 base and J lost 4, with 7 bases in between. The germline V gene has CDR1 LGHNT and CDR2 FRNRAP. CDR3 sequence: CASGLGVPETQYF. In nucleotides, the CDR3 is TGTGCTAGTGGTTTGGGGGTTCCAGAGACCCAGTACTTC.

This chain uses TRBV28 with TRBJ2-7; TRBD1 aligns across 9 bases. CDR3 length: 14 amino acids. With V trimmed by 8 bases and J by 7 bases, 12 bases remained unmatched. Per germline, CDR1 MDHEN and CDR2 SYDVKM. CDR3 DNA sequence: TGTGCCAGCTCACAGGGGGCTCCGTCGGGTGAGCAGTACTTC. Its translation is CASSQGAPSGEQYF.

In its sample, this clonotype was seen many times. The V call is TRBV19, the J call TRBJ1-2; no clear D. Germline values: CDR1 LNHDA, CDR2 SQIVND (reference sequence). The ends were cut back, 3 bases at V and 10 bases at J, with 21 bases in the middle. This CDR3 region has 15 residues. The CDR3 DNA follows: TGTGCCAGTAGTATGGAAGAGAGAGTTGAGGTTGACTACACCTTC. This gives the protein CASSMEERVEVDYTF.

This clonotype was seen at least ten times. This chain uses TRBV6-4 with TRBJ2-2; D is perhaps TRBD1 or TRBD2 (5 bases each). The V and J ends lost 5 bases and 0 bases respectively, with 10 bases between them. Germline V CDR1 and CDR2: MRHNA, SNTAGT. This CDR3 contains 15 residues. The CDR3 sequence is CASSRGATNTGELFF. The DNA of the CDR3 is TGTGCCAGCAGTAGAGGGGCCACGAACACCGGGGAGCTGTTTTTT.

This clonotype was seen repeatedly, ten times or more. The chain couples TRBV2 to TRBJ2-3; possibly TRBD2 for D (6 bases). This CDR3 has 15 residues. Germline CDR1 and CDR2: SNHLY and FYNNEI. V was shortened by 11 bases and J by 3 bases, with 21 bases between the two germline ends. CDR3 in DNA: TGTGCCGCCAGACGAGGAGGGCGGATGACAGATACGCAGTATTTT. Translation: CAARRGGRMTDTQYF.

This chain joins TRBV7-2 and TRBJ1-6; D not resolved. The CDR3 runs 13 residues. Germline assignment: CDR1 SGHTA and CDR2 FQGNSA. Trimming removed 2 bases at V and 17 bases at J, with 16 bases between. The CDR3 spells CASSLTQISLVHF. In DNA form, the CDR3 reads TGTGCCAGCAGCTTAACGCAGATAAGTTTAGTCCACTTT.

This clonotype has a count of ten or more. This chain links TRBV18 with TRBJ1-1, with D unclear. The CDR3 contains 12 residues. Germline V CDR1 and CDR2: KGHSH, LQKENI. Trimming stripped 2 bases from V and 8 bases from J, with 9 bases between. Here the CDR3 reads CASSPMQREAFF. CDR3 bases: TGTGCCAGCTCACCAATGCAGCGGGAAGCTTTCTTT.

At least ten counts were recorded for this clonotype. The V and J genes are TRBV15 and TRBJ1-1; D is perhaps TRBD1 (5 bases). Trimming stripped 1 base from V and 0 bases from J, with 9 bases between. From germline, CDR1 is LNHNV and CDR2 YYDKDF (reference sequence). The CDR3 length is 15 residues. CDR3 region: CATSRGQLLNTEAFF. CDR3 nucleotide sequence: TGTGCCACCAGCAGAGGACAGCTTCTGAACACTGAAGCTTTCTTT.

About this clonotype: This may be a read error: a much more frequent sequence differs by one nucleotide. The CDR3 region is CASSSAWDSSSGTEAFF. CDR3 in DNA: TGTGCCAGCAGCTCAGCGTGGGACAGTTCGTCGGGGACTGAAGCTTTCTTT. V usage is TRBV7-9 and J usage is TRBJ1-1, with 7 bases that match TRBD1. Germline V CDR1 and CDR2: SEHNR, FQNEAQ (reference sequence). The CDR3 extends over 17 amino acids. Unmatched junction bases numbered 16, after V lost 4 bases and J lost 5 bases.

At least ten counts were recorded for this clonotype. The genes are TRBV12-3 or TRBV12-4 and TRBJ2-5; TRBD2 agrees at 8 bases. CDR3 length: 15 residues. The trim removed 6 bases at V and 11 bases at J, leaving 17 bases unmatched. CDR3 nucleotide sequence: TGTGCCAGCAGCCAGACCGGGCGGGAGGCCGTAGCTCAGTACTTC. Protein: CASSQTGREAVAQYF.

This clonotype came up a few times. This rearrangement joins TRBV28 to TRBJ1-1; D remains ambiguous. CDR3 length equals 10 residues. In germline, CDR1 is MDHEN, CDR2 SYDVKM. V lost 10 bases to trimming and J lost 11 bases, with 14 bases between them. CDR3 loop: CATGGREAFF. CDR3 DNA: TGTGCCACCGGCGGGCGTGAGGCTTTCTTT.

V usage is TRBV6-6 and J usage is TRBJ2-7, with D perhaps matching TRBD1 or TRBD2 (5 bases each). Germline V gene lookup returns CDR1 MNHNY and CDR2 SVGAGI (reference sequence). The CDR3 is made up of 15 amino acids. The V end was cut by 0 bases, the J end by 3 bases, with 12 bases between. The CDR3, as DNA: TGTGCCAGCAGTTACTCAAGGGACCTCTACTACGAGCAGTACTTC. Its translation: CASSYSRDLYYEQYF.